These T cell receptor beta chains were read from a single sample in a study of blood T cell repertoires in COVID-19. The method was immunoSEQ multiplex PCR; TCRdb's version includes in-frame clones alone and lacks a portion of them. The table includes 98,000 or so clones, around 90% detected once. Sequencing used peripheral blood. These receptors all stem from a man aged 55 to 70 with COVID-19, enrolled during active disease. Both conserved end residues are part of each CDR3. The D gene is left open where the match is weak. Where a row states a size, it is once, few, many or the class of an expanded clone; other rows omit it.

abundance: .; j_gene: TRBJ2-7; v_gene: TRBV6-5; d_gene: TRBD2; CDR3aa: CASSYKREATYEQYF; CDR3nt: TGTGCCAGCAGTTACAAGCGGGAGGCCACCTACGAGCAGTACTTC
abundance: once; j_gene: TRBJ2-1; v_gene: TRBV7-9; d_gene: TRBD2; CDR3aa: CASSSPGGQGNLDEQFF; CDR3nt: TGTGCCAGCAGCTCCCCGGGGGGGCAGGGGAATTTAGATGAGCAGTTCTTC
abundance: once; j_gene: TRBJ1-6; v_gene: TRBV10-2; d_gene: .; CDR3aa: CASSETGSSPLHF; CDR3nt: TGCGCCAGCAGTGAGACAGGGAGCTCACCCCTCCACTTT
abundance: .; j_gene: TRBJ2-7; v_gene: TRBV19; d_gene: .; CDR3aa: CASSIGNRHEQYF; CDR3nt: TGTGCCAGTAGTATAGGGAACAGACACGAGCAGTACTTC
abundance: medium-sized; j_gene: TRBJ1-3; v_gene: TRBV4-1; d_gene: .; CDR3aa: CASSQELSQYGNTIYF; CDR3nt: TGCGCCAGCAGCCAAGAATTATCCCAGTACGGAAACACCATATATTTT
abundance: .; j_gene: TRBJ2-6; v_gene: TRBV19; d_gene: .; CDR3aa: CASSIVGGGANVLTF; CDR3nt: TGTGCCAGTAGTATAGTAGGGGGTGGGGCCAACGTCCTGACTTTC
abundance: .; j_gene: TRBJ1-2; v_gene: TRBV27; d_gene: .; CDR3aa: CASSNDRRGGYTF; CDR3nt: TGTGCCAGCAGTAACGACCGCCGGGGTGGCTACACCTTC
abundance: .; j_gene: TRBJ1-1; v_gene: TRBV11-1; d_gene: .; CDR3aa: CASSLEWPQDGTEAFF; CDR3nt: TGTGCCAGCAGCTTAGAATGGCCTCAAGATGGCACTGAAGCTTTCTTT
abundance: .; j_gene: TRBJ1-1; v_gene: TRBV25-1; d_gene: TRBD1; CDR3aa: CASSDPRTGDTEAFF; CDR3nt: TGTGCCAGCAGTGATCCTCGGACAGGGGACACTGAAGCTTTCTTT
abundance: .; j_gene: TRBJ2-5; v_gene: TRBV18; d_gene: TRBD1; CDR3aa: CASSPGTDQETQYF; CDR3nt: TGTGCCAGCTCACCTGGGACAGACCAAGAGACCCAGTACTTC
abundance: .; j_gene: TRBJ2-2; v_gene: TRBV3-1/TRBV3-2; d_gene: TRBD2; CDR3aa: CASSSGLAGNTGELFF; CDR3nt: TGTGCCAGCAGCTCCGGACTAGCGGGGAACACCGGGGAGCTGTTTTTT
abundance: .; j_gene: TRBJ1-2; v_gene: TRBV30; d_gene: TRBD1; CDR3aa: CAWSGLQGERYGYTF; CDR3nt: TGTGCCTGGAGCGGGCTCCAGGGGGAACGTTATGGCTACACCTTC
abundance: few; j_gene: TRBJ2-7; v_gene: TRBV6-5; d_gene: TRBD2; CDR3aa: CASRRLAGEFYEQYF; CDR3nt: TGTGCCAGCAGGCGACTAGCGGGAGAGTTCTACGAGCAGTACTTC
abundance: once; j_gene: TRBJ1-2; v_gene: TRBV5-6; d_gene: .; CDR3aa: CASSLMSGDGYTF; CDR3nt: TGTGCCAGCAGCTTGATGTCAGGGGACGGCTACACCTTC
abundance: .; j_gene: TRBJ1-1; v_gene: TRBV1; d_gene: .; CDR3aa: CTSSQGRDLMSTEAFF; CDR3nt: TGCACCAGCAGCCAAGGACGGGATCTGATGAGCACTGAAGCTTTCTTT
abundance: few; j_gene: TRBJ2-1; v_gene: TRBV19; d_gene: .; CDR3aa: CASSIRPGEVYNEQFF; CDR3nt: TGTGCCAGTAGTATTCGACCGGGAGAGGTCTACAATGAGCAGTTCTTC
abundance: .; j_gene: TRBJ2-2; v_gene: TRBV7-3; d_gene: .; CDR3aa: CASSLIYPGELFF; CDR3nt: TGTGCCAGCAGCTTAATCTACCCCGGGGAGCTGTTTTTT
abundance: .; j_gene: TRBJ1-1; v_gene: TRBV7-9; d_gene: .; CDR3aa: CASSPLAEAFF; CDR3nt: TGTGCCAGCAGCCCATTGGCCGAAGCTTTCTTT
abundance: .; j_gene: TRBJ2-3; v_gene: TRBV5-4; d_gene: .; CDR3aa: CASSPERKIATDTQYF; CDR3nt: TGTGCCAGCAGCCCAGAGCGGAAAATTGCCACAGATACGCAGTATTTT
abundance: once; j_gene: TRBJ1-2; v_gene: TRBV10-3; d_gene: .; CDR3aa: CAITNRDLDGYTF; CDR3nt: TGTGCCATCACTAACAGGGATTTGGATGGCTACACCTTC
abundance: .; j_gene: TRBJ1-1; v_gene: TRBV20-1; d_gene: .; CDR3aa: CSVRVNTEAFF; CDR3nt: TGCAGCGTTCGGGTGAACACTGAAGCTTTCTTT
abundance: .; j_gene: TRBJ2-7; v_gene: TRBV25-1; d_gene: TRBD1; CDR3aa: CASSPGQGPYEQYF; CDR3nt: TGTGCCAGCAGCCCAGGACAGGGACCCTACGAGCAGTACTTC
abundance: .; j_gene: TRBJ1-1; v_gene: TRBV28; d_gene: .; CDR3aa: CASTRGGDTEAFF; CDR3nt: TGTGCCAGCACTCGGGGGGGGGACACTGAAGCTTTCTTT
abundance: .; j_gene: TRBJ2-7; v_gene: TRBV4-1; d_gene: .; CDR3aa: CASSQDLYYEQYF; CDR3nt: TGCGCCAGCAGCCAAGATCTCTACTACGAGCAGTACTTC
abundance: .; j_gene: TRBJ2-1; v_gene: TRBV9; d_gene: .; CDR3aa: CASSVVDYEQFF; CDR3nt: TGTGCCAGCAGCGTAGTTGACTATGAGCAGTTCTTC
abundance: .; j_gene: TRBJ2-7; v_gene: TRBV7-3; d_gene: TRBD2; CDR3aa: CASSLTGAGGLPGEQYF; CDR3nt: TGTGCCAGCAGCTTAACGGGAGCGGGAGGCCTTCCGGGCGAGCAGTACTTC
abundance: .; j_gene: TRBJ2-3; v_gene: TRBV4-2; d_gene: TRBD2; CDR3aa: CASSQDPAGGPYTQYF; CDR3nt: TGTGCCAGCAGCCAAGATCCAGCGGGAGGGCCATATACGCAGTATTTT
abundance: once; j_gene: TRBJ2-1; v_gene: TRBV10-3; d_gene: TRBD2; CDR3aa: CAIRPGLAGEFDEQFF; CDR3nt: TGTGCCATCAGGCCGGGACTAGCGGGAGAATTTGATGAGCAGTTCTTC
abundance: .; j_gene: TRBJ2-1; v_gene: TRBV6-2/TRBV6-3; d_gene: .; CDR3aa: CASSYLTGRVDDEQFF; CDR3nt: TGTGCCAGCAGTTACCTTACAGGGAGGGTGGACGATGAGCAGTTCTTC
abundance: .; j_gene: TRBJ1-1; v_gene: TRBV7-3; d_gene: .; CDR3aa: CASSLTRETEAFF; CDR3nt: TGTGCCAGCAGCTTAACGAGGGAGACTGAAGCTTTCTTT
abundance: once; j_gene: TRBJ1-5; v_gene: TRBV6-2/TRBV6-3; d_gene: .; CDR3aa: CASSYSLQAYQPQHF; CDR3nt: TGTGCCAGCAGTTACTCGTTGCAGGCCTATCAGCCCCAGCATTTT
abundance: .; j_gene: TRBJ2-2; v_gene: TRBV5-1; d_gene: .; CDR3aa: CASSLAEPIYTGELFF; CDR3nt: TGCGCCAGCAGCTTGGCCGAGCCGATTTACACCGGGGAGCTGTTTTTT
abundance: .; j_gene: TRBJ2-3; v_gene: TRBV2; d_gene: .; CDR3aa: CATPSGTDTQYF; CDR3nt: TGTGCCACACCTAGCGGCACAGATACGCAGTATTTT
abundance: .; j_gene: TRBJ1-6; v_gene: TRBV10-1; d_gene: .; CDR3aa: CASNTENSPLHF; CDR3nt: TGCGCCAGCAACACAGAAAATTCACCCCTCCACTTT
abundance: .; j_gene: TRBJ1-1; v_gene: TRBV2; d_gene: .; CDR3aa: CASVTSQQRNTEAFF; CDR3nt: TGTGCCAGCGTCACGTCCCAACAGAGGAACACTGAAGCTTTCTTT
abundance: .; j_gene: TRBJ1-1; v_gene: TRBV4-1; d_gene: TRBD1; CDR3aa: CASSQEPDRGDMNTEAFF; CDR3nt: TGCGCCAGCAGCCAAGAACCGGACAGGGGGGATATGAACACTGAAGCTTTCTTT
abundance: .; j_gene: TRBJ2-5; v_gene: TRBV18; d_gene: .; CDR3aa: CASSPGPLFQETQYF; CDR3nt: TGTGCCAGCTCACCAGGGCCGTTATTCCAAGAGACCCAGTACTTC
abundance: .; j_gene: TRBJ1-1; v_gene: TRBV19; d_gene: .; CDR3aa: CASSLRDTEAFF; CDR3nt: TGTGCCAGTAGTCTCCGCGACACTGAAGCTTTCTTT
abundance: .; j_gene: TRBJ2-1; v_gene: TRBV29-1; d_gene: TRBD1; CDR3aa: CSGGQGVTGNEQFF; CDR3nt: TGCAGCGGAGGACAGGGAGTGACAGGGAATGAGCAGTTCTTC
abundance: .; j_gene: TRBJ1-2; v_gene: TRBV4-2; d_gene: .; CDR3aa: CASSQVTGGDYGYTF; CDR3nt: TGTGCCAGCAGCCAAGTAACGGGGGGGGACTATGGCTACACCTTC
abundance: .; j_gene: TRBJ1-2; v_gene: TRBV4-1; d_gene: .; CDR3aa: CASSQSPSGQLRGYTF; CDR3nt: TGCGCCAGCAGCCAGTCTCCCTCGGGACAACTACGTGGCTACACCTTC
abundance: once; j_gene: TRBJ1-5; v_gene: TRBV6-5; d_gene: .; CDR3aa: CASIGQINQPQHF; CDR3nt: TGTGCCAGCATTGGACAGATCAATCAGCCCCAGCATTTT